The clone carrying this T cell receptor (beta chain) was observed many times. Its antigen is unidentified. Regarding time point: pre-sensitization, week 0. Treatment meaning: therapeutic diphenylcyclopropenone sensitization with weekly scalp DPC. Unseparated into fractions, whole blood served as the source from which total RNA was extracted. This sample is part of a study of human T cells and chemical hapten exposure. During construction of the library, unique molecular identifiers were attached to individual cDNA molecules for quantitative, reproducible TCR counting. TCRdb re-called the RACE reads with MiXCR, one entry per CDR3 protein. The sample includes 89,000 or so distinct CDR3 sequences, 8.5% of them seen just once. Findings and limits, study-wide: With regard to DPC sensitization, TCRs above 1 in 1000 frequency did not change.

The V gene lost 6 bases and the J gene lost 2 bases, with 4 bases spanning the gap. The CDR3 is 11 amino acids. The specimen was whole blood, collected in connection with sensitization to the hapten diphenylcyclopropenone (DPC). The sequence was collected from a man in his forties or fifties with alopecia areata. Some clones in this sample may be carry-over from other donors' samples. The chain couples TRBV12-3 or TRBV12-4 to TRBJ2-5, with D hard to call. CDR3 protein: CASRLQETQYF. The CDR3 coding sequence is TGTGCCAGCAGGTTACAAGAGACCCAGTACTTC.